Listed below are T cell receptor beta chains from one sample, sequenced in a study of blood T cell repertoires in COVID-19. Method: immunoSEQ multiplex PCR; TCRdb's copy keeps in-frame clones and lacks some. The sample has 40,000 to 65,000 clones, around 80% seen once; the top ten hold about 15%. The specimen was peripheral blood. The receptors come from a human donor with active or convalescent COVID-19. The donor label of this sample is uncertain. Both conserved end residues are part of each CDR3. A D gene is named only where the DNA matches it firmly. The size of a clone is reported for some rows only, either as once, few or many, or as a class for expanded clones.

v_call	d_call	j_call	clone_size	cdr3_aa	cdr3_nt
TRBV19	TRBD1	TRBJ1-4	NA	CASSIGGTGALGLFF	TGTGCCAGTAGTATAGGCGGGACAGGCGCCTTGGGACTGTTTTTT
TRBV18	NA	TRBJ2-1	NA	CASSPMTPGNEQFF	TGTGCCAGCTCACCGATGACCCCGGGCAATGAGCAGTTCTTC
TRBV3-1/TRBV3-2	NA	TRBJ2-2	NA	CASSQDATILSNTGELFF	TGTGCCAGCAGCCAAGATGCGACTATACTATCGAACACCGGGGAGCTGTTTTTT
TRBV9	NA	TRBJ2-5	NA	CASSDERAMGTQYF	TGTGCCAGCAGCGATGAGCGGGCCATGGGGACCCAGTACTTC
TRBV28	TRBD1	TRBJ1-6	NA	CATSPMGQARNPLHF	TGTGCCACTTCACCTATGGGACAGGCGCGGAACCCCCTCCACTTT
TRBV7-7	NA	TRBJ2-3	NA	CASSRRAETDTQYF	TGTGCTAGCAGCCGGAGGGCCGAGACAGATACGCAGTATTTT
TRBV4-2	NA	TRBJ2-7	NA	CASSQGLSYEQYF	TGTGCCAGCAGCCAAGGACTCTCCTACGAGCAGTACTTC
TRBV30	TRBD1	TRBJ2-1	few	CAWSVGDSQFF	TGTGCCTGGAGTGTCGGGGACAGCCAGTTCTTC
TRBV7-2	NA	TRBJ2-7	NA	CASSLALRDEQYF	TGTGCCAGCAGCTTAGCGCTACGGGACGAGCAGTACTTC
TRBV21-1	NA	TRBJ2-1	NA	CASSKVSSENEQFF	TGTGCCAGCAGCAAAGTGTCGTCTGAGAATGAGCAGTTCTTC
TRBV5-1	NA	TRBJ1-1	NA	CASSLGGSNTEAFF	TGCGCCAGCAGCTTGGGGGGCTCGAACACTGAAGCTTTCTTT
TRBV5-8	NA	TRBJ1-2	few	CASSPTALGGYTF	TGTGCCAGCAGCCCGACAGCCCTCGGTGGCTACACCTTC
TRBV19	TRBD1	TRBJ1-5	NA	CASSTGTGGGQPQHF	TGTGCCAGTAGTACCGGGACAGGGGGCGGACAGCCCCAGCATTTT
TRBV19	TRBD1	TRBJ1-4	NA	CASTADRAEKLFF	TGTGCCAGTACGGCTGACAGGGCTGAAAAACTGTTTTTT
TRBV19	TRBD1	TRBJ1-2	NA	CASIYRDRGPGGYGYTF	TGTGCCAGTATCTACCGGGACAGGGGGCCTGGGGGCTATGGCTACACCTTC
TRBV5-1	TRBD1	TRBJ1-2	few	CASSFQTGAPYGYTF	TGCGCCAGCAGCTTCCAGACAGGGGCGCCCTATGGCTACACCTTC
TRBV2	TRBD1	TRBJ2-7	NA	CASSGGQGFYEQYF	TGTGCCAGCAGTGGGGGACAGGGTTTCTACGAGCAGTACTTC
TRBV2	NA	TRBJ2-7	NA	CASRLAANEQYF	TGTGCCAGCAGATTGGCGGCCAACGAGCAGTACTTC
TRBV19	NA	TRBJ1-6	many	CAILGRSSPLHF	TGTGCCATTCTCGGAAGGAGTTCACCCCTCCACTTT
TRBV7-9	TRBD1	TRBJ2-7	NA	CASSQGQVSEQYF	TGTGCCAGCAGCCAGGGACAGGTCAGTGAGCAGTACTTC
TRBV20-1	NA	TRBJ2-5	NA	CSGRGQETQYF	TGCAGTGGGCGCGGGCAAGAGACCCAGTACTTC
TRBV5-1	TRBD1	TRBJ2-7	NA	CASTSGTGSYEQYF	TGCGCCAGCACCTCGGGGACAGGCTCCTACGAGCAGTACTTC
TRBV30	NA	TRBJ2-1	NA	CAWSLLANEQFF	TGTGCCTGGAGTCTACTAGCTAATGAGCAGTTCTTC
TRBV28	TRBD1	TRBJ1-4	NA	CASSFGTGGRSREKLFF	TGTGCCAGCAGTTTTGGTACAGGGGGTAGGTCGCGTGAAAAACTGTTTTTT
TRBV23-1	NA	TRBJ2-6	NA	CATTSGANVLTF	TGCGCCACTACCTCTGGGGCCAACGTCCTGACTTTC
TRBV30	NA	TRBJ2-3	few	CAWSPAGRGDTQYF	TGTGCCTGGAGCCCCGCGGGGCGGGGAGATACGCAGTATTTT
TRBV28	NA	TRBJ2-7	NA	CASSRGLGEQYF	TGTGCCAGCTCCAGGGGCCTCGGGGAGCAGTACTTC
TRBV3-1/TRBV3-2	NA	TRBJ2-7	NA	CASSRKGQGLAGNSYEQYF	TGTGCCAGCAGCCGAAAAGGACAGGGGTTAGCGGGAAACTCCTACGAGCAGTACTTC
TRBV7-9	TRBD1	TRBJ2-3	NA	CASIKGANTDTQYF	TGTGCCAGCATCAAGGGGGCCAACACAGATACGCAGTATTTT
TRBV12-3/TRBV12-4	NA	TRBJ1-5	NA	CASSRGNQPQHF	TGTGCCAGCAGCAGGGGCAATCAGCCCCAGCATTTT
TRBV11-2	TRBD2	TRBJ2-7	NA	CASSSSSGSWEQYF	TGTGCCAGCAGCTCGTCTAGCGGGAGTTGGGAGCAGTACTTC
TRBV24-1	TRBD1	TRBJ1-2	NA	CATSDPHRDRQGYTF	TGTGCCACCAGTGACCCACACCGGGACAGGCAAGGCTACACCTTC
TRBV30	TRBD2	TRBJ2-1	NA	CAWRFSGRVYNEQFF	TGTGCCTGGAGATTTAGCGGGAGAGTCTACAATGAGCAGTTCTTC
TRBV6-5	NA	TRBJ2-5	medium-sized	CASSLGQQETQYF	TGTGCCAGCAGTTTAGGACAGCAAGAGACCCAGTACTTC
TRBV12-3/TRBV12-4	NA	TRBJ2-1	NA	CASNSNYNEQFF	TGTGCCAGCAACTCCAACTACAATGAGCAGTTCTTC
TRBV5-8	TRBD1	TRBJ2-7	NA	CASTLGQVHGEQYF	TGTGCCAGCACCCTCGGACAGGTCCATGGGGAGCAGTACTTC
TRBV11-2	TRBD2	TRBJ2-1	NA	CASSLAMTSGSTEQFF	TGTGCCAGCAGCTTAGCTATGACTAGCGGGAGTACTGAGCAGTTCTTC
TRBV15	NA	TRBJ2-7	NA	CATSRVYSSYEQYF	TGTGCCACCAGCAGAGTATACAGCTCCTACGAGCAGTACTTC
TRBV2	TRBD2	TRBJ2-4	once	CASTNLAGGSKNIQYF	TGTGCCAGCACGAATCTAGCGGGAGGGTCCAAAAACATTCAGTACTTC
TRBV29-1	TRBD2	TRBJ2-3	few	CSVRLAGTDTQYF	TGCAGCGTTAGACTAGCGGGCACAGATACGCAGTATTTT
TRBV5-1	NA	TRBJ1-3	NA	CASSRDRGNTIYF	TGCGCCAGCAGCAGAGACAGGGGAAACACCATATATTTT
TRBV5-5	NA	TRBJ2-2	NA	CASTLWGTRNTGELFF	TGTGCCAGCACCCTGTGGGGGACTCGGAACACCGGGGAGCTGTTTTTT
TRBV2	NA	TRBJ1-6	NA	CASSMDGDNSPLHF	TGTGCCAGCAGCATGGACGGGGATAATTCACCCCTCCACTTT
TRBV2	TRBD2	TRBJ2-3	NA	CASRPSGFSTDTQYF	TGTGCCAGCAGGCCTAGCGGGTTTAGCACAGATACGCAGTATTTT
TRBV7-3	NA	TRBJ1-2	NA	CASSLGAVYGYTF	TGTGCCAGCAGCTTAGGGGCAGTCTATGGCTACACCTTC
TRBV29-1	TRBD1	TRBJ1-5	NA	CSGTTGVDQPQHF	TGCAGCGGCACCACAGGGGTAGATCAGCCCCAGCATTTT
TRBV7-2	TRBD1	TRBJ1-2	once	CASSPGTGKSYGYTF	TGTGCCAGCAGCCCGGGGACAGGGAAAAGCTATGGCTACACCTTC
TRBV6-4	TRBD2	TRBJ2-1	NA	CASSISGRRGNEQFF	TGTGCCAGCAGTATTAGCGGGAGGAGGGGCAATGAGCAGTTCTTC